This passage covers 10 T cell receptor beta chains from one sample sequenced in a study of tumor and adjacent non-tumor tissue in lung cancer. This sample's RNA came from whole unsorted tissue. The library came from three nested PCR rounds adapted from ARM-PCR protocols. TCRdb independently ran MiXCR on the multiplex PCR reads; one entry per CDR3 protein. The data show tens of thousands of distinct CDR3 sequences, with about two thirds seen just once and roughly 12% held by the top ten. Source material: lung tumor tissue. The receptor source for this set is a woman in her sixties or seventies with non-small cell lung cancer.

This clonotype has more than one count but fewer than ten. This CDR3 fails to terminate in the conserved phenylalanine or tryptophan, so it likely reflects a read error. The chain has TRBV12-3 or TRBV12-4 and TRBJ2-5; D uncertain. The length of the CDR3 is 13 residues. The germline V and J ends were trimmed by 5 bases and 3 bases, with 10 bases remaining between them. CDR3 loop: CASSGGVKETQYL. Written as DNA, the CDR3 is TGTGCCAGCAGTGGTGGGGTTAAAGAGACCCAGTACCTC.

On this clonotype: This is likely a read error, given that the CDR3 carries no conserved phenylalanine or tryptophan at its end. V is TRBV6-5 and J is TRBJ2-7; 8 nucleotides match TRBD1. The CDR3 extends over 14 amino acids. V dropped 7 bases and J dropped 5; count of bases not matched to a gene: 10. Germline values: CDR1 MNHEY, CDR2 SVGAGI. This CDR3 is CASIPTGDRNEQYL. The DNA for the CDR3 is TGTGCCAGCATCCCGACAGGGGATAGGAACGAGCAGTACCTC.

This clonotype was counted a single time. Sequence at one end of the junction differs from germline and may be a read error. The genes are TRBV6-2 or TRBV6-3 and TRBJ2-5, with 9 bases fitting TRBD2. CDR3 length: 15 amino acids. Germline CDR1 reads MNHEY; CDR2 reads SVGEGT. This CDR3 reads CASRYWGTSRETQYF. DNA for the CDR3: TGTGCCAGCAGATACTGGGGGACTAGCAGGGAGACCCAGTACTTC.

To note about this clonotype: It may be a read error: a sequence one base away is much more abundant. The genes are TRBV12-3 or TRBV12-4 and TRBJ1-5, with a tentative D call TRBD1 (5 bases). The CDR3 runs 16 residues. The CDR3 DNA reads TGTGCCAGCGGTCCCATGGGGGGAGCGGGCAATCAGCCCCGGCATTTT. It specifies CASGPMGGAGNQPRHF.

The rearrangement links TRBV12-3 or TRBV12-4 to TRBJ1-1; no firm D call. The CDR3 length is 13 residues. V lost 11 bases and J lost 2, with 15 bases in between. The CDR3 sequence: CAVSLSPNTEAFF. CDR3 DNA sequence: TGTGCCGTCAGTCTCTCACCAAACACTGAAGCTTTCTTT.

About this clonotype itself: One end of the junction does not line up with germline, which may come from a read error. V usage is TRBV5-4 and J usage is TRBJ1-2; D remains unclear. This CDR3 is built from 14 residues. The V gene's germline CDR1 is SGHNT and CDR2 YYREEE (reference sequence). Written as DNA, the CDR3 is TGTGTCAGCAGCTCGCGCGGGGAACCGGGTGGCTACACCTTC. Translation gives CVSSSRGEPGGYTF.

Concerning this clonotype: The junction does not match germline at one end; this may be a read error. The chain recombines TRBV6-5 with TRBJ2-7; TRBD2 might be the D (7 bases). Per germline, CDR1 MNHEY and CDR2 SVGAGI. The CDR3 extends over 17 amino acids. The CDR3, as DNA: TGTGCAAGCAGAGCTAGCGGCTGGTATACAGGGTCCTACGTGCAGTACTTC. Translation gives CASRASGWYTGSYVQYF.

This clonotype was recorded many times. In DNA, the CDR3 is TGTGCCAGCAGCTCAAGGTCAGGGGGCACCTACGAGCAGTACTTC. The encoded protein is CASSSRSGGTYEQYF. V and J are TRBV11-3 and TRBJ2-7, with 8 bases that match TRBD1. The CDR3 consists of 15 residues. Losses at the gene ends were 4 bases for V and 2 bases for J; bases not matched to a gene: 7. Germline V gives CDR1 SGHNT, CDR2 YENEEA.

Points on this clonotype: Mismatch with germline at one junction end may stem from a read error. The chain joins TRBV6-1 to TRBJ2-2; maybe TRBD2 (5 bases). The germline V gene has CDR1 MNHNS and CDR2 SASEGT. CDR3 size: 14 residues. The CDR3 is CASSEVRNTGEPFF. The CDR3 DNA reads TGTGCCAGCAGTGAAGTGCGGAACACCGGGGAGCCGTTTTTT.

This clonotype occurred many times. The rearrangement uses TRBV28 and TRBJ1-1; D is ambiguous. This CDR3 has 11 residues. Germline assignment: CDR1 MDHEN and CDR2 SYDVKM. The V gene lost 6 bases and the J gene lost 2 bases, with 4 bases spanning the gap. The chain's CDR3 is CASRGNTEAFF. CDR3 bases: TGTGCCAGCAGGGGCAACACTGAAGCTTTCTTT.